This TCR beta chain was sequenced in a study of T-cell memory formation after mild COVID-19. Study in general: The study found TCR clusters largely donor specific. General study findings and limits: There was a balanced CD4/CD8 profile in clones contracting day 15 to 85, and later expanders leaned CD4+.

Germline V gene sequence: CDR1 DFQATT, CDR2 SNEGSKA (reference sequence). Between the trimmed V and J ends, which lost 1 base and 7 bases, there was a span of 4 bases. The CDR3 totals 11 residues. Each CDR3 protein gets one entry after TCRdb re-called the 5' RACE reads with MiXCR. This sample has around 320,000 distinct CDR3 sequences, with approximately 29% found just once. A note on this clonotype: Antigen: not known.

Specimen: PBMCs or a T cell subset sorted from them (not recorded which). The chain employs TRBV20-1 and TRBJ2-2; no firm D call. The TCR comes from an adult woman who had mild COVID-19 (a few samples of this study predate the infection). Cell type and time point are not known. CDR3 residues: CSARGYGELFF. The CDR3, as DNA: TGCAGTGCTAGAGGATACGGGGAGCTGTTTTTT.